What follows are 30 T cell receptor beta chains derived from one specimen sequenced in a study of blood T cell repertoires in COVID-19. Data came from immunoSEQ multiplex PCR; TCRdb stores just in-frame clones and leaves some out. The table shows a few hundred thousand clones, with around four fifths occurring only once. The sample comprised peripheral blood. The receptors shown here come from a man under 40 who had recovered from COVID-19.

The chain recombines TRBV6-2 or TRBV6-3 with TRBJ1-5, with 7 bases fitting TRBD1. CDR1 is MNHEY, CDR2 SVGEGT, per germline. V was pared by 6 bases and J by 5 bases, with 7 bases of the junction left unmatched. The CDR3 runs to 14 residues. CDR3 DNA sequence: TGTGCCAGCAGCTCCGGGACAGTTCATCAGCCCCAGCATTTT. It encodes CASSSGTVHQPQHF.

In DNA, the CDR3 is TGTGCCAGCTCACCGAGGGGGTTACAAGAGACCCAGTACTTC. Translating it yields CASSPRGLQETQYF. The chain joins TRBV18 to TRBJ2-5; a weak D match, TRBD1 (6 bases). CDR1 and CDR2 (germline): KGHSH, LQKENI. The CDR3 is 14 residues long. V was shortened by 3 bases and J by 2 bases, with 10 bases between the two germline ends.

This clone was seen only a few times. This rearrangement joins TRBV7-8 to TRBJ1-5; D is ambiguous. Deletions cut 5 bases from V and 7 bases from J, with 21 bases between. The germline V gene encodes CDR1 SGHVS and CDR2 FQNEAQ. This CDR3 contains 16 residues. Here the CDR3 reads CASSLLSYGEQQPQHF. Here the CDR3 DNA reads TGTGCCAGCAGCCTCTTAAGTTACGGGGAACAACAGCCCCAGCATTTT.

The rearrangement links TRBV9 to TRBJ2-3; 8 bases align to TRBD1. Per the germline V gene, CDR1 is SGDLS and CDR2 is YYNGEE. Trimming removed 4 bases from V and 3 bases from J; junction bases left unmatched: 7. The CDR3 consists of 15 residues. CDR3 sequence: CASSPPGTGTDTQYF. Here the CDR3 DNA reads TGTGCCAGCAGCCCTCCCGGGACAGGAACAGATACGCAGTATTTT.

This clone was counted once. The chain employs TRBV6-1 and TRBJ2-7; D may be TRBD2 (6 bases). The CDR3 length is 13 residues. CDR1 and CDR2 (germline): MNHNS, SASEGT. Trimming cost V 2 bases and J 6 bases, with 11 bases left between them. CDR3 loop: CASSEQGGGEQYV. The CDR3 coding sequence is TGTGCCAGCAGTGAACAGGGAGGAGGCGAGCAGTACGTC.

The chain carries TRBV29-1 and TRBJ2-3; 7 bases match TRBD2. Germline values: CDR1 SQVTM, CDR2 ANQGSEA. The CDR3 loop spans 17 amino acids. V was pared by 3 bases and J by 2 bases, with 14 bases of the junction left unmatched. CDR3 DNA sequence: TGCAGCGTTGAGAGCGGGGCAGGGAGTAGCCTCACAGATACGCAGTATTTT. This translates into CSVESGAGSSLTDTQYF.

The V and J genes are TRBV4-1 and TRBJ2-7, with 7 nucleotides matching TRBD1. The V and J ends lost 5 bases and 0 bases, in that order; junction bases with no gene match: 7. This CDR3 is 15 amino acids long. Germline V lookup: CDR1 MGHRA, CDR2 YSYEKL. CDR3 amino acids: CASSKGQQSSYEQYF. The CDR3 DNA follows: TGCGCCAGCAGCAAGGGACAGCAAAGCTCCTACGAGCAGTACTTC.

This chain joins TRBV5-6 and TRBJ2-1; D may be TRBD2 (5 bases). This CDR3 region has 15 residues. Germline CDR1 reads SGHDT; CDR2 reads YYEEEE. Deletions cut 1 base from V and 5 bases from J, with 13 bases between. The CDR3 DNA is TGTGCCAGCAGCTTGTTAAGCGGCGTACACAATGAGCAGTTCTTC. Its translation is CASSLLSGVHNEQFF.

V is TRBV5-1 and J is TRBJ2-5, with 7 nucleotides matching TRBD2. The CDR3 length is 15 residues. Per the germline V gene, CDR1 is SGHRS and CDR2 is YFSETQ. The J segment lost 4 bases and the V segment lost 4 bases, leaving 10 bases of the junction unmatched. The CDR3 protein is CASSQSGGSGETQYF. The DNA of the CDR3 is TGCGCCAGCAGCCAGTCGGGGGGTAGCGGAGAGACCCAGTACTTC.

The V call is TRBV19, the J call TRBJ2-3; 7 nucleotides line up with TRBD1. The germline CDR1 and CDR2 sequences are LNHDA and SQIVND (reference sequence). The CDR3 loop spans 14 amino acids. V shed 4 bases, J shed 3 bases, and the junction held 4 bases outside the gene matches. The CDR3 region is CASSSRDSTDTQYF. CDR3 in DNA: TGTGCCAGTAGTAGCCGGGACAGTACAGATACGCAGTATTTT.

This rearrangement joins TRBV19 to TRBJ2-1, with TRBD2 matching over 14 bases. V lost 4 bases, J lost 0 bases, and 8 bases stayed unmatched. This CDR3 region has 19 residues. Germline CDR1 is LNHDA and CDR2 is SQIVND (reference sequence). The DNA for the CDR3 is TGTGCCAGTAGTAGACTAGCGGGGGGGACCCAAAGCTCCTACAATGAGCAGTTCTTC. It yields the protein CASSRLAGGTQSSYNEQFF.

The chain carries TRBV24-1 and TRBJ2-2; 10 bases line up with TRBD1. V lost 2 bases to trimming and J lost 7 bases; unmatched junction nucleotides: 6. This CDR3 contains 16 residues. The germline V gene encodes CDR1 KGHDR and CDR2 SFDVKD. In DNA, the CDR3 is TGTGCCACCAGTGATTCGACAGGGGGCAGGTTCGGGGAGCTGTTTTTT. It codes for CATSDSTGGRFGELFF.

The V gene is TRBV18, the J gene TRBJ1-2; D gene ambiguous. Germline values: CDR1 KGHSH, CDR2 LQKENI. With 0 bases removed from V and 6 bases from J, the gap between germline ends came to 11 bases. This CDR3 region has 14 residues. Here the CDR3 reads CASSPPRDSNGYTF. DNA of the CDR3: TGTGCCAGCTCACCACCGAGGGATTCGAATGGCTACACCTTC.

There are a few counts of this clone. V usage is TRBV3-1 (or the pseudogene TRBV3-2) and J usage is TRBJ1-3, with unresolved D. Between the trimmed V and J ends, which lost 0 bases and 5 bases, there was a span of 8 bases. Germline-derived CDR1 and CDR2 are LGHDT and YNNKEL (reference sequence). The CDR3 runs 14 residues. CDR3 region: CASSQDSRRNTIYF. The CDR3 nucleotides are TGTGCCAGCAGCCAAGATAGTCGCAGAAACACCATATATTTT.

The genes are TRBV7-2 and TRBJ1-1; a weak D match, TRBD1 (6 bases). The germline gives CDR1 SGHTA, CDR2 FQGNSA. Trimming cost V 6 bases and J 0 bases, with 11 bases left between them. The CDR3 consists of 14 residues. CDR3 nucleotide sequence: TGTGCCAGCAGATTTACAGGGCTGAACACTGAAGCTTTCTTT. Amino acids: CASRFTGLNTEAFF.

The genes are TRBV27 and TRBJ1-6; D not certain. Trimming left V 4 bases short and J 10 bases short, with 14 bases between. This CDR3 has 14 amino acids. Germline values: CDR1 MNHEY, CDR2 SMNVEV (reference sequence). CDR3 loop: CASSSGGERSPLHF. The CDR3, as DNA: TGTGCCAGCAGTTCAGGCGGGGAACGCTCACCCCTCCACTTT.

This chain joins TRBV2 and TRBJ1-2; the D is unclear. V was pared by 7 bases and J by 2 bases, with 23 bases between. This CDR3 has 17 residues. Per the germline V gene, CDR1 is SNHLY and CDR2 is FYNNEI. This CDR3 is CASKPTWAASPNYGYTF. For the CDR3, the DNA is TGTGCCAGCAAACCTACCTGGGCCGCGTCTCCAAACTATGGCTACACCTTC.

J is TRBJ1-5 and V is TRBV18, with 7 bases lining up with TRBD1. CDR1 KGHSH and CDR2 LQKENI come from the germline V gene. This CDR3 spans 18 amino acids. With 1 base clipped from V and 2 bases from J, the junction kept 11 bases outside the gene matches. CDR3 in DNA: TGTGCCAGCTCACCACGGACAGGTCATCTCCTACGCAATCAGCCCCAGCATTTT. It specifies CASSPRTGHLLRNQPQHF.

The V gene is TRBV12-5, the J gene TRBJ1-2, with 10 nucleotides matching TRBD1. CDR3 length equals 18 residues. The trim removed 0 bases at V and 5 bases at J, leaving 12 bases unmatched. CDR1 and CDR2 from the germline V gene are LGHNT and FRNRAP. The CDR3 nucleotides read TGTGCTAGTGGTTTGGTACTCCCCCTCGACAGGGGGCATTATGGCTACACCTTC. Translation gives CASGLVLPLDRGHYGYTF.

This chain links TRBV5-5 with TRBJ2-7, with D possibly TRBD2 on 7 matching bases. Germline CDR1 is SGHKS and CDR2 is YYEKEE (reference sequence). This CDR3 contains 14 residues. V dropped 5 bases and J dropped 3 bases, with 15 bases sitting between them. CDR3 DNA: TGTGCCAGCAGACTGGTCGGGGGGCGCTACGAGCAGTACTTC. Its translation: CASRLVGGRYEQYF.

The table lists this clone with a count of one. The chain recombines TRBV19 with TRBJ1-4; a weak D match, TRBD1 (6 bases). The germline CDR1 and CDR2 sequences are LNHDA and SQIVND (reference sequence). This CDR3 has 15 residues. V lost 6 bases to trimming and J lost 10 bases, with 21 bases between them. The CDR3 loop reads CASSQAGAFPGKLFF. CDR3 coding DNA: TGTGCCAGTAGCCAGGCGGGGGCTTTCCCTGGAAAACTGTTTTTT. The full variable domain, with the rest looked up from reference TRBV19 and TRBJ1-4, is DGGITQSPKYLFRKEGQNVTLSCEQNLNHDAMYWYRQDPGQGLRLIYYSQIVNDFQKGDIAEGYSVSREKKESFPLTVTSAQKNPTAFYLCASSQAGAFPGKLFFGSGTQLSVL.

This clone has a handful of counts. This chain connects TRBV6-1 to TRBJ2-7; 8 bases match TRBD1. The germline V gene encodes CDR1 MNHNS and CDR2 SASEGT. Germline trimming cut 2 bases from V and 5 bases from J; bases unmatched to any gene: 2. The CDR3 extends over 13 amino acids. The CDR3 protein is CASSENRGDEQYF. CDR3 nucleotide sequence: TGTGCCAGCAGTGAAAACAGGGGGGACGAGCAGTACTTC.

The chain couples TRBV3-1 (or the pseudogene TRBV3-2) to TRBJ1-6; maybe TRBD1 (5 bases). V was cut by 5 bases and J by 9 bases, with 17 bases left in between. The V gene's germline CDR1 is LGHDT and CDR2 YNNKEL (reference sequence). The CDR3 runs 15 residues. The CDR3 nucleotides are TGTGCCAGCAGCTCGGGACTCACTATGGTTTCACCCCTCCACTTT. As protein: CASSSGLTMVSPLHF.

This sequence joins TRBV4-1 and TRBJ2-1; TRBD1 might be the D (5 bases). Trimming took off 2 bases at V and 7 bases at J, with 9 bases between the two ends. The CDR3 consists of 13 residues. Per germline, CDR1 MGHRA and CDR2 YSYEKL. CDR3 region: CASSQRSGNEQFF. The CDR3 nucleotides read TGCGCCAGCAGCCAACGGTCAGGGAATGAGCAGTTCTTC.

The chain carries TRBV5-1 and TRBJ1-1; TRBD1 matches at 9 bases. The CDR3 length is 14 residues. Trimming at V came to 4 bases and at J to 1 base, leaving 2 bases not matched to a gene. Germline-derived CDR1 and CDR2 are SGHRS and YFSETQ. CDR3: CASSEGQGNTEAFF. CDR3 nucleotides: TGCGCCAGCAGCGAGGGACAGGGGAACACTGAAGCTTTCTTT.

This chain connects TRBV3-1 (or the pseudogene TRBV3-2) to TRBJ1-4; D gene uncertain. The germline V gene has CDR1 LGHDT and CDR2 YNNKEL (reference sequence). The CDR3 has 15 amino acids. V was trimmed by 0 bases and J by 8 bases, leaving 13 bases between them. The CDR3 sequence is CASSQDKYAIEKLFF. In DNA, the CDR3 is TGTGCCAGCAGCCAAGACAAATACGCGATCGAAAAACTGTTTTTT.

The chain has TRBV9 and TRBJ2-5, with 8 bases matching TRBD1. V shed 0 bases and J 4 bases; nucleotides not matched to a gene: 5. CDR1 is SGDLS and CDR2 is YYNGEE in the germline V gene. This CDR3 comprises 15 residues. In DNA form, the CDR3 reads TGTGCCAGCAGCGTAGGGGCAGGGGGCAGAGAGACCCAGTACTTC. The encoded protein is CASSVGAGGRETQYF.

DNA for the CDR3: TGCGCCAGCGGTGCAGGACACTCCTACAATGAGCAGTTCTTC. Its translation: CASGAGHSYNEQFF. The J gene is TRBJ2-1, the V gene TRBV10-1; perhaps TRBD1 as D (5 bases). This CDR3 is built from 14 residues. The V gene's germline CDR1 is WNHNN and CDR2 SYGVQD (reference sequence). V was clipped by 8 bases and J by 0 bases, with 11 bases between them.

V and J are TRBV7-2 and TRBJ2-3, with 10 bases lining up with TRBD2. In germline, CDR1 is SGHTA, CDR2 FQGNSA. V lost 6 bases, J lost 10 bases, and 19 bases stayed unmatched. The CDR3 has 17 amino acids. The chain's CDR3 is CASRLSGGSPAGLAQYF. DNA of the CDR3: TGTGCCAGCAGACTTAGCGGGGGGTCGCCCGCTGGGTTAGCGCAGTATTTT.

This chain joins TRBV7-8 and TRBJ1-5, with D unclear. CDR1 SGHVS and CDR2 FQNEAQ come from the germline V gene. The ends were cut back, 1 base at V and 3 bases at J, with 10 bases in the middle. The CDR3 sequence is 15 residues long. This CDR3 is CASSLEGGPNQPQHF. Written as DNA, the CDR3 is TGTGCCAGCAGCTTAGAAGGAGGGCCCAATCAGCCCCAGCATTTT.